A selection of T cell receptor beta chains follows, all from one sample in a study of regulatory T cells in long-lasting Graves disease. TCRdb analysed the multiplex PCR reads with MiXCR anew, one entry per CDR3 protein. The sample holds around 400,000 distinct CDR3 sequences; 15% are singletons and the top ten take 7.8%. This sample also belongs to another study, concerning T cells in Graves' hyperthyroidism and ophthalmopathy.

Sequencing was performed on peripheral blood mononuclear cells (PBMCs), taken at new diagnosis, from a patient treated with antithyroid drugs. These receptors all come from a woman between 40 and 55 years old with Graves disease. Both conserved end residues are part of each CDR3. A D gene is named only where the DNA matches it firmly.

TRBJ1-2 | 15 | TRBV3-1 | . | CASSQESGGAQGYTF
TRBJ2-2 | 14 | TRBV6-2/TRBV6-3 | . | CASSSPKGPGELFF
TRBJ2-7 | 16 | TRBV5-5 | . | CASSFSVGSSYYEQYF
TRBJ2-5 | 16 | TRBV2 | TRBD1 | CASSGQGALRQETQYF
TRBJ1-6 | 16 | TRBV14 | . | CASSRNTGSFNSPLHF
TRBJ1-2 | 14 | TRBV12-3/TRBV12-4 | TRBD1 | CASSPGTGVYGYTF
TRBJ2-7 | 12 | TRBV28 | . | CASSTGFYEQYF
TRBJ2-1 | 15 | TRBV7-9 | TRBD2 | CASSLSGSSYNEHFF
TRBJ1-2 | 13 | TRBV3-1 | . | CASSQRAGAGYTF
TRBJ2-3 | 18 | TRBV28 | TRBD1 | CASSLWAGGFDETDTQYF
TRBJ2-1 | 16 | TRBV19 | TRBD2 | CASSKVAGGRYNEQFF
TRBJ2-1 | 16 | TRBV5-6 | . | CAGSLFGASSYNEQFF
TRBJ2-7 | 16 | TRBV28 | TRBD2 | CASSLGLAVSYNEQYF
TRBJ2-5 | 15 | TRBV7-6 | TRBD1 | CASSPPTGKKETQYF
TRBJ2-6 | 15 | TRBV5-1 | . | CASSQEGPGANVLTF
TRBJ2-7 | 14 | TRBV7-9 | . | CASSLDAGYYEQYF
TRBJ1-4 | 15 | TRBV7-9 | . | CASSLTGLLNEKLFF
TRBJ2-2 | 11 | TRBV12-3/TRBV12-4 | . | CASNFNGELFF
TRBJ2-1 | 16 | TRBV4-3 | . | CASSLGSWSSYNEQFF
TRBJ2-1 | 16 | TRBV7-6 | TRBD2 | CASSPLSGGDYNEQFF
TRBJ2-1 | 15 | TRBV4-3 | . | CASSPGTSTYNEQFF
TRBJ2-1 | 17 | TRBV7-9 | TRBD1 | CASSQTPTGELNNEQFF
. | 14 | TRBV19 | . | CASSIFGQREEQFF
TRBJ1-1 | 11 | TRBV13 | . | CASSQDREAFF
TRBJ2-7 | 20 | TRBV11-2 | . | CASSLTLDDRSGYGGYEQYF
TRBJ2-5 | 17 | TRBV3-1 | TRBD1 | CASSPPSGTGSSETQYF
TRBJ1-5 | 13 | TRBV30 | . | CAWSRSSNQPQHF
TRBJ2-7 | 14 | TRBV15 | . | CATSARGLGYEQYF
TRBJ2-5 | 16 | TRBV13 | TRBD1 | CASSLAMNRGQETQYF
TRBJ2-7 | 15 | TRBV28 | . | CASSLEGRLTYEQYF
TRBJ2-5 | 15 | TRBV15 | TRBD1 | CATSRDPDRAETQYF
TRBJ1-1 | 13 | TRBV30 | . | CAWSLQRHTEAFF
TRBJ2-7 | 16 | TRBV11-3 | TRBD1 | CASSLDSGTGGYEQYF
TRBJ2-5 | 18 | TRBV12-3/TRBV12-4 | TRBD2 | CASSLEGPSGIIQETQYF
TRBJ1-2 | 15 | TRBV6-5 | . | CASSYSKSVFDGYTF
TRBJ1-5 | 16 | TRBV19 | TRBD1 | CASSILPQGRTQPQHF
TRBJ1-3 | 16 | TRBV14 | TRBD1 | CASSQFGTGVGNTIYF
TRBJ2-2 | 16 | TRBV7-2 | TRBD2 | CASSLRTGRGTGELFF
TRBJ2-2 | 15 | TRBV27 | . | CASSLGVGGTGELFF
TRBJ2-3 | 17 | TRBV27 | TRBD2 | CASSFLASGSGSDTQYF
TRBJ2-5 | 16 | TRBV20-1 | . | CSARDFPGSPGETQYF
TRBJ2-7 | 15 | TRBV5-6 | . | CASSPFGPMVYEQYF
TRBJ2-2 | 12 | TRBV11-3 | . | CASSSTGGELFF